These 15 T cell receptor beta chains came from one sample sequenced in a study of shared clonotypes between healthy human individuals. Some clones are missing from TCRdb's copy, which holds only in-frame ones; the method was immunoSEQ multiplex PCR. The sample lists about 2 million clones, over 85% occurring once. Only CD45RO-negative cells positively selected for CCR7 counted as naive CD8 cells, so terminally differentiated effector memory CD45RA+ cells were excluded. The specimen sequenced was naive CD8+ T cells sorted from blood. These receptors originate from a man between 18 and 35 years old in good health.

Only one count was recorded for this clone. Other nucleotide sequences from this sample produce the same CDR3. The J gene is TRBJ2-7, the V gene TRBV4-3; 7 bases agree with TRBD1. V trimming: 3 bases; J trimming: 0 bases; junction bases outside the gene matches: 2. The germline gives CDR1 LGHNA, CDR2 YSLEER. This CDR3 spans 14 amino acids. The CDR3 loop is CASSQGQSSYEQYF. CDR3 sequence (DNA): TGCGCCAGCAGCCAGGGACAGAGCTCCTACGAGCAGTACTTC.

The chain is built from TRBV5-6 and TRBJ2-7; 11 bases agree with TRBD1. CDR3 size: 15 residues. V lost 3 bases and J lost 2; bases outside the gene matches: 4. The germline V gene encodes CDR1 SGHDT and CDR2 YYEEEE. CDR3 sequence (DNA): TGTGCCAGCAGCTCGACGGGACAGGGGGCCTACGAGCAGTACTTC. Its translation is CASSSTGQGAYEQYF.

In regard to this clone: Different DNA sequences within this sample yield the same CDR3. This chain uses TRBV7-9 with TRBJ2-1; D gene uncertain. The CDR3 is made up of 15 amino acids. Germline V lookup: CDR1 SEHNR, CDR2 FQNEAQ (reference sequence). The V and J ends lost 0 bases and 0 bases respectively, with 6 bases between them. The CDR3 reads CASSLAGSSYNEQFF. The DNA for the CDR3 is TGTGCCAGCAGCTTAGCAGGTTCCTCCTACAATGAGCAGTTCTTC.

The gene calls are TRBV4-3 and TRBJ2-2; 7 bases are a match to TRBD2. Germline lookup yields CDR1 LGHNA and CDR2 YSLEER. The trim removed 1 base at V and 4 bases at J, leaving 6 bases unmatched. The CDR3 is 16 residues long. The CDR3 protein is CASSQGDSGSTGELFF. Here the CDR3 DNA reads TGCGCCAGCAGCCAAGGTGATAGCGGGTCCACCGGGGAGCTGTTTTTT.

With regard to this clone: Other DNA sequences in the sample encode the same CDR3. The chain has TRBV11-2 and TRBJ2-7, with 9 positions matching TRBD1. This CDR3 contains 13 residues. Losses at the gene ends were 3 bases for V and 6 bases for J; bases not matched to a gene: 3. The germline V gene encodes CDR1 SGHAT and CDR2 FQNNGV. Here the CDR3 reads CASSLGQGAEQYF. DNA of the CDR3: TGTGCCAGCAGCTTGGGACAGGGTGCCGAGCAGTACTTC.

This clone came up once. The rearrangement uses TRBV28 and TRBJ2-7, with 7 bases aligning to TRBD2. CDR1 is MDHEN, CDR2 SYDVKM, per germline. Trimming cost V 7 bases and J 7 bases; bases outside gene matches: 13. There are 14 residues in the CDR3. For the CDR3, the DNA is TGTGCCAGCAACCTCGTGGGGGGGTCTACGGAGCAGTACTTC. Translating gives CASNLVGGSTEQYF.

V is TRBV13 and J is TRBJ1-1, with D unresolved. The V gene lost 5 bases and the J gene lost 4 bases, with 14 bases spanning the gap. The CDR3 contains 14 residues. Germline V CDR1 and CDR2: PRHDT, FYEKMQ (reference sequence). Here the CDR3 DNA reads TGTGCCAGCAGCGGCCTAGCAGGAAGCACTGAAGCTTTCTTT. The encoded protein is CASSGLAGSTEAFF.

In regard to this clone: A read error may produce the germline difference seen at one junction end. The chain uses TRBV9 and TRBJ2-1, with D possibly TRBD1 on 6 matching bases. Germline V gene lookup returns CDR1 SGDLS and CDR2 YYNGEE. The CDR3 is made up of 16 amino acids. CDR3 nucleotide sequence: TGTGCCAGCAGCGTAGCGGCGGTGGGGGCCATACGGGAACAGCTCTTC. Translation: CASSVAAVGAIREQLF.

The rearrangement joins TRBV28 to TRBJ2-2; D is possibly TRBD2 (5 bases). Germline V lookup: CDR1 MDHEN, CDR2 SYDVKM. The V and J ends lost 4 bases and 2 bases respectively, with 17 bases between them. This CDR3 spans 17 amino acids. In DNA form, the CDR3 reads TGTGCCAGCAGTTCCCAACTAGGACGGAGCAACACCGGGGAGCTGTTTTTT. It encodes CASSSQLGRSNTGELFF. Complete variable domain (other parts from reference TRBV28 and TRBJ2-2): DVKVTQSSRYLVKRTGEKVFLECVQDMDHENMFWYRQDPGLGLRLIYFSYDVKMKEKGDIPEGYSVSREKKERFSLILESASTNQTSMYLCASSSQLGRSNTGELFFGEGSRLTVL.

The chain combines TRBV10-3 with TRBJ2-7, with 9 bases matching TRBD1. J gave up 6 bases and V 6 bases, and 9 bases lay outside the gene matches. The CDR3 has 14 amino acids. Looked up from germline, CDR1 is ENHRY and CDR2 is SYGVKD. DNA for the CDR3: TGTGCCATCAGGGAGACCGGGACAGGGATCGAGCAGTACTTC. It yields the protein CAIRETGTGIEQYF.

This rearrangement joins TRBV5-1 to TRBJ1-1; TRBD1 is a possible D gene (5 bases). Germline-derived CDR1 and CDR2 are SGHRS and YFSETQ. The ends were cut back, 0 bases at V and 3 bases at J, with 9 bases in the middle. The CDR3 has 14 residues. The CDR3 loop is CASSLAGTHTEAFF. The CDR3, as DNA: TGCGCCAGCAGCTTGGCCGGGACCCACACTGAAGCTTTCTTT. Combining the CDR3 with reference TRBV5-1 and TRBJ1-1 gives the whole variable domain KAGVTQTPRYLIKTRGQQVTLSCSPISGHRSVSWYQQTPGQGLQFLFEYFSETQRNKGNFPGRFSGRQFSNSRSEMNVSTLELGDSALYLCASSLAGTHTEAFFGQGTRLTVV.

Worth noting for this clone: Other DNA sequences of this sample code for an identical CDR3. V usage is TRBV6-5 and J usage is TRBJ1-1; D call uncertain. The germline V gene encodes CDR1 MNHEY and CDR2 SVGAGI. The CDR3 is 13 amino acids. V was cut by 2 bases and J by 1 base, with 5 bases left in between. The CDR3 DNA follows: TGTGCCAGCAGTTACAGCAGGAACACTGAAGCTTTCTTT. Translation gives CASSYSRNTEAFF.

The V call is TRBV6-1, the J call TRBJ1-3, with D perhaps matching TRBD1 (5 bases). The CDR3 has 14 amino acids. V was trimmed by 3 bases and J by 0 bases, leaving 6 bases between them. From germline, CDR1 is MNHNS and CDR2 SASEGT. The CDR3, as DNA: TGTGCCAGCAGTGACGACAGCTCTGGAAACACCATATATTTT. Its protein is CASSDDSSGNTIYF.

This sequence joins TRBV6-5 and TRBJ2-7, with D tentatively TRBD2 (6 bases). CDR1 MNHEY and CDR2 SVGAGI come from the germline V gene. The CDR3 length is 15 residues. V lost 0 bases and J 5 bases, leaving 14 bases between the germline ends. The CDR3 spells CASSYSISGVDEQYF. In nucleotides, the CDR3 is TGTGCCAGCAGTTACTCGATTTCGGGAGTGGACGAGCAGTACTTC.

V and J are TRBV7-2 and TRBJ1-2, with 9 nucleotides matching TRBD1. Germline V gene data show CDR1 as SGHTA and CDR2 as FQGNSA. The CDR3 extends over 16 amino acids. V lost 5 bases to trimming and J lost 7 bases; unmatched junction nucleotides: 14. The CDR3 DNA sequence: TGTGCCAGCAGCCCTGCTCCCGGGACAGGGTATGGTGGCTACACCTTC. As protein: CASSPAPGTGYGGYTF. Supplemented by reference TRBV7-2 and TRBJ1-2, the full variable domain reads GAGVSQSPSNKVTEKGKDVELRCDPISGHTALYWYRQSLGQGLEFLIYFQGNSAPDKSGLPSDRFSAERTGGSVSTLTIQRTQQEDSAVYLCASSPAPGTGYGGYTFGSGTRLTVV.